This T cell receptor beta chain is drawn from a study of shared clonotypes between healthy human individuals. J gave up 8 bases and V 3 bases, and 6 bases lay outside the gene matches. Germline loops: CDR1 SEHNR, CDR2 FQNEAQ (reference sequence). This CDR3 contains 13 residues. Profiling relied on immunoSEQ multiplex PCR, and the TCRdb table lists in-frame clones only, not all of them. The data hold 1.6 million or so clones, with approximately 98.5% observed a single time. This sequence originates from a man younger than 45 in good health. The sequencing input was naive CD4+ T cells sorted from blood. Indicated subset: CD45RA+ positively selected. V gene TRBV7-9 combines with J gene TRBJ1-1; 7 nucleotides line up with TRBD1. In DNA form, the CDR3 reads TGTGCCAGCAGCTTGATAACACAGGGGGAAGCTTTCTTT. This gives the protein CASSLITQGEAFF.